The 6 T cell receptor beta chains listed next were all sequenced from one sample in a study of OX40 agonist ivuxolimab in advanced cancers. TCRdb's table, derived via immunoSEQ multiplex PCR, lists solely in-frame clones and lacks some. In the table there are over 30,000 clones, 70% to 85% of which are singletons. The sequences come from CD4+ or CD8+ T cells sorted from blood, collected in a trial of the OX40 agonist ivuxolimab. All receptors derive from an adult with an advanced solid tumor such as melanoma, head and neck, liver or kidney cancer.

The chain has TRBV5-4 and TRBJ2-3; no firm D call. The CDR3 length is 11 residues. Germline-derived CDR1 and CDR2 are SGHNT and YYREEE (reference sequence). Trimming took 1 base from V and 4 from J, leaving 1 base between them. CDR3 in amino acids: CASSLSDTQYF. As DNA, the CDR3 is TGTGCCAGCAGCTTGTCAGATACGCAGTATTTT. Using reference TRBV5-4 and TRBJ2-3 for the parts outside the CDR3, the full variable domain is ETGVTQSPTHLIKTRGQQVTLRCSSQSGHNTVSWYQQALGQGPQFIFQYYREEENGRGNFPPRFSGLQFPNYSSELNVNALELDDSALYLCASSLSDTQYFGPGTRLTVL.

V usage is TRBV5-8 and J usage is TRBJ1-2; D is unresolved. The CDR3 loop spans 13 amino acids. V was cut by 2 bases and J by 6 bases, with 11 bases left in between. Germline V gene lookup returns CDR1 SGHTS and CDR2 YDEGEE. The CDR3 spells CASSFTHRNGYTF. The CDR3 DNA is TGTGCCAGCAGCTTCACGCACAGAAATGGCTACACCTTC.

The chain carries TRBV21-1 and TRBJ2-2; TRBD1 is the table's D call, not checked against the DNA. TRBV21-1 constitutes a pseudogene. The CDR3 loop spans 13 amino acids. The CDR3: CASGDRDYGELFF. Written as DNA, the CDR3 is TGTGCCAGCGGGGACAGGGATTACGGGGAGCTGTTTTTT.

The chain couples TRBV2 to TRBJ1-5; possibly TRBD1 for D (5 bases). This CDR3 is built from 14 residues. V was trimmed by 4 bases and J by 0 bases, leaving 7 bases between them. CDR1 and CDR2 (germline): SNHLY, FYNNEI. CDR3 DNA: TGTGCCAGCAGTGGACAGATTAGCAATCAGCCCCAGCATTTT. Translated: CASSGQISNQPQHF.

The chain carries TRBV30 and TRBJ1-5; 8 bases are shared with TRBD1. The CDR3 is 15 amino acids. Germline assignment: CDR1 GTSNPN and CDR2 SVGIG (reference sequence). Germline trimming cut 4 bases from V and 0 bases from J; bases unmatched to any gene: 5. The CDR3 spells CAWTGGANSNQPQHF. DNA of the CDR3: TGTGCCTGGACAGGGGGCGCGAATAGCAATCAGCCCCAGCATTTT. Drawing the rest from reference TRBV30 and TRBJ1-5, the complete variable domain is SQTIHQWPATLVQPVGSPLSLECTVEGTSNPNLYWYRQAAGRGLQLLFYSVGIGQISSEVPQNLSASRPQDRQFILSSKKLLLSDSGFYLCAWTGGANSNQPQHFGDGTRLSIL.

V gene TRBV18 combines with J gene TRBJ1-5; 7 nucleotides match TRBD1. Germline V gene lookup returns CDR1 KGHSH and CDR2 LQKENI. The V and J ends lost 6 bases and 5 bases, in that order; junction bases with no gene match: 13. This CDR3 region has 16 residues. The CDR3 DNA follows: TGTGCCAGCTCCAAGAACAGGGCCCAGGGGGATCAGCCCCAGCATTTT. Protein: CASSKNRAQGDQPQHF.